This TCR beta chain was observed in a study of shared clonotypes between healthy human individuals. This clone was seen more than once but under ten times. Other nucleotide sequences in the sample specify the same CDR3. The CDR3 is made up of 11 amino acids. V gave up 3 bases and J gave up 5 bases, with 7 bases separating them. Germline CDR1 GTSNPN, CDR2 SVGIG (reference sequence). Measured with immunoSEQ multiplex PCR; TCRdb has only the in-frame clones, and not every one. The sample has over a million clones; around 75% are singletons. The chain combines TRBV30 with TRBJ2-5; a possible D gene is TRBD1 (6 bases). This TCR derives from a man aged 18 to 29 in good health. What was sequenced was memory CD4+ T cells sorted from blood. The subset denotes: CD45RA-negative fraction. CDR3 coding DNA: TGTGCCTGGAGCGACAGGGAGACCCAGTACTTC. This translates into CAWSDRETQYF. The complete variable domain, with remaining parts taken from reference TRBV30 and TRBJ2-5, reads SQTIHQWPATLVQPVGSPLSLECTVEGTSNPNLYWYRQAAGRGLQLLFYSVGIGQISSEVPQNLSASRPQDRQFILSSKKLLLSDSGFYLCAWSDRETQYFGPGTRLLVL.